A single sample gave rise to the 5 T cell receptor beta chains below, sequenced in a study of T cells of healthy individuals. One entry per CDR3 protein results from TCRdb running MiXCR on the 5' RACE reads. In the table there are roughly 76,000 distinct CDR3 sequences, roughly 5% of which are singletons. The receptors shown here come from a female donor in good health.

This clonotype appeared many times. V is TRBV10-3 and J is TRBJ2-1; TRBD2 matches 7 bases. This CDR3 has 13 residues. V was clipped by 10 bases and J by 0 bases; unmatched bases: 3. Germline CDR1 reads ENHRY; CDR2 reads SYGVKD. CDR3 protein: CATLADSYNEQFF. The CDR3 DNA is TGTGCCACCCTAGCGGACTCCTACAATGAGCAGTTCTTC.

In this sample, this clonotype turned up many times. The V call is TRBV6-2 or TRBV6-3, the J call TRBJ2-1, with D unresolved. V was cut by 7 bases and J by 0 bases, with 13 bases left in between. The CDR3 is made up of 15 amino acids. Germline V gene sequence: CDR1 MNHEY, CDR2 SVGEGT. CDR3 region: CASIPSRYSYNEQFF. CDR3 bases: TGTGCCAGCATCCCCTCACGGTACTCCTACAATGAGCAGTTCTTC.

In this sample, this clonotype turned up many times. The chain uses TRBV28 and TRBJ2-1, with D possibly TRBD2 on 6 matching bases. Germline V CDR1 and CDR2: MDHEN, SYDVKM. The CDR3 loop spans 13 amino acids. The V end was cut by 11 bases, the J end by 5 bases, with 16 bases between. In DNA, the CDR3 is TGTGCCCATGGGAGGACATTCAACAATGAGCAGTTCTTC. As protein: CAHGRTFNNEQFF.

This clonotype was recorded at least ten times. The rearrangement uses TRBV4-1 and TRBJ2-1; 10 bases map to TRBD2. With V trimmed by 3 bases and J by 7 bases, 9 bases remained unmatched. Germline values: CDR1 MGHRA, CDR2 YSYEKL. The CDR3 consists of 16 residues. The CDR3 protein is CASSHQLGSGRNEQFF. CDR3 in DNA: TGCGCCAGCAGCCACCAGTTGGGTAGCGGGAGGAATGAGCAGTTCTTC.

This clonotype came up many times. The DNA of the CDR3 is TGCAGCGTCCTAGGGGATCGGACAGGAGCGTGGGAGACCCAGTACTTC. This sequence encodes CSVLGDRTGAWETQYF. The chain is built from TRBV29-1 and TRBJ2-5; 7 bases agree with TRBD1. With 6 bases clipped from V and 5 bases from J, the junction kept 18 bases outside the gene matches. This CDR3 has 16 amino acids. The germline V gene has CDR1 SQVTM and CDR2 ANQGSEA.